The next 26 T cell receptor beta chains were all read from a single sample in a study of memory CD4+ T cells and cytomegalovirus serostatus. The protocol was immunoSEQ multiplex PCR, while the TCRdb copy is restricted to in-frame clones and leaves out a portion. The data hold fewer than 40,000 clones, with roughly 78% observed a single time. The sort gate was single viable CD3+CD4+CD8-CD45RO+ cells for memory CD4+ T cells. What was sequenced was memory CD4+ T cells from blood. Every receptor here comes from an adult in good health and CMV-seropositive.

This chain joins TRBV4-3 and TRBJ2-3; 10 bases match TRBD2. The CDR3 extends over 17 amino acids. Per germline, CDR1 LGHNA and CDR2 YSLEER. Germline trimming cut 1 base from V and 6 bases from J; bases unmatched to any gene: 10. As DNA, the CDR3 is TGCGCCAGCAGCCAAGGGTCCGGCCTAGCGGGGGCCGATACGCAGTATTTT. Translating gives CASSQGSGLAGADTQYF.

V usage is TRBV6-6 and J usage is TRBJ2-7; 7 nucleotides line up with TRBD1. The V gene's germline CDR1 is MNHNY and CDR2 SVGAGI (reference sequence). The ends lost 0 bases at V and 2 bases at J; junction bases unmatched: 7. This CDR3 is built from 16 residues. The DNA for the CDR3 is TGTGCCAGCAGTTACTCGAAGACAGGGCCCACCTACGAGCAGTACTTC. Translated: CASSYSKTGPTYEQYF.

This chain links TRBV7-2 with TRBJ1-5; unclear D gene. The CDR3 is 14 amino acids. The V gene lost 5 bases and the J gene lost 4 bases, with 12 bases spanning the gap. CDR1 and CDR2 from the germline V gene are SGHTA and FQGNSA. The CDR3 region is CASSLANQNQPQHF. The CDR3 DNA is TGTGCCAGCAGCCTTGCTAACCAGAATCAGCCCCAGCATTTT.

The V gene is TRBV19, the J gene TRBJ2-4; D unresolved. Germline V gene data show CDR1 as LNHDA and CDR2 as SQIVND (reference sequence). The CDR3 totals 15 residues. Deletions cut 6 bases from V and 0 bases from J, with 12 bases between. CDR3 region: CASSASPPAKNIQYF. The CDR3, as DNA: TGTGCCAGTAGCGCTTCCCCTCCAGCCAAAAACATTCAGTACTTC.

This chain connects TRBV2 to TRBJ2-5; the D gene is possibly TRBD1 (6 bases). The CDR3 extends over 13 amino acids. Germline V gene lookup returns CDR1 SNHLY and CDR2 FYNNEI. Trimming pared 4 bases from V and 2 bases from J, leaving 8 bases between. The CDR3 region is CASSGGGQETQYF. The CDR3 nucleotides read TGTGCCAGCAGTGGAGGGGGTCAAGAGACCCAGTACTTC.

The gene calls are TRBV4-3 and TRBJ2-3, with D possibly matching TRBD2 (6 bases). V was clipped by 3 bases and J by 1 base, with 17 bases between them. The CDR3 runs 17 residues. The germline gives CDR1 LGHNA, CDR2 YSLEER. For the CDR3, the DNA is TGCGCCAGCAGCCAGGGGACCGGGACTCGCCGCACAGATACGCAGTATTTT. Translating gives CASSQGTGTRRTDTQYF.

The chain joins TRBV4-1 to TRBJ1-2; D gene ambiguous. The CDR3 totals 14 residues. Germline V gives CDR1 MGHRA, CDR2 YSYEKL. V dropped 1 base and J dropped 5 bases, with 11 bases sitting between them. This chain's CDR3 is CASSQAFGNYGYTF. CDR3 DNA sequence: TGCGCCAGCAGCCAAGCATTTGGCAATTATGGCTACACCTTC.

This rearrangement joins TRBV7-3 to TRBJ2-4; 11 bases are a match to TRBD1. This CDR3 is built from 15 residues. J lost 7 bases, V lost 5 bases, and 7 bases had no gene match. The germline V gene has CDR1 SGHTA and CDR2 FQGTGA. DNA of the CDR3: TGTGCCAGCAGCCCACCACGGACAGGGGGCAACATTCAGTACTTC. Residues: CASSPPRTGGNIQYF.

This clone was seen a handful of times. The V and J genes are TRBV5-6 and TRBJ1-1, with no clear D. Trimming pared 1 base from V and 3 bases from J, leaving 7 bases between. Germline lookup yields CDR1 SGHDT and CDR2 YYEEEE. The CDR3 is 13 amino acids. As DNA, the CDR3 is TGTGCCAGCAGCTTGATGGGGTACACTGAAGCTTTCTTT. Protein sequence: CASSLMGYTEAFF.

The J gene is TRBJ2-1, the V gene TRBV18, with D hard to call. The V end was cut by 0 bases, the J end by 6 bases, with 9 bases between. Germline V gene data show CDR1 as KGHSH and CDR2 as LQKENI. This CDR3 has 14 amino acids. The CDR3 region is CASSPPKTLNEQFF. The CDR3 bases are TGTGCCAGCTCACCACCTAAAACACTCAATGAGCAGTTCTTC.

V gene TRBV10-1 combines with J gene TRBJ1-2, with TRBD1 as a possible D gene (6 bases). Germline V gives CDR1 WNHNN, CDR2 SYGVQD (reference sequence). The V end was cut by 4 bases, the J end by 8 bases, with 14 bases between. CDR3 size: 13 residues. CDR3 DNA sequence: TGCGCCAGCAGTGTCCGGGGGGCTAAAGGCTACACCTTC. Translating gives CASSVRGAKGYTF.

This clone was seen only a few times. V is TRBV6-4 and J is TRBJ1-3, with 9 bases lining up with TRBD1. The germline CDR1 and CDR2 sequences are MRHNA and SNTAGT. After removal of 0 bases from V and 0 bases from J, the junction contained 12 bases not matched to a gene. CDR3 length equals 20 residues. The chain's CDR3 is CASSDSRETGGLCSGNTIYF. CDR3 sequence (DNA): TGTGCCAGCAGTGACTCCCGGGAGACAGGGGGTTTATGCTCTGGAAACACCATATATTTT.

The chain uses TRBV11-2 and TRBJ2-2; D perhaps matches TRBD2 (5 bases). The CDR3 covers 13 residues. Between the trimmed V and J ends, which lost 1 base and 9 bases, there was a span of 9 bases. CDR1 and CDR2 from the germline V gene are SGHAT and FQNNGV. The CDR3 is CASSLGPGRELFF. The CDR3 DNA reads TGTGCCAGCAGCTTAGGACCGGGGAGGGAGCTGTTTTTT.

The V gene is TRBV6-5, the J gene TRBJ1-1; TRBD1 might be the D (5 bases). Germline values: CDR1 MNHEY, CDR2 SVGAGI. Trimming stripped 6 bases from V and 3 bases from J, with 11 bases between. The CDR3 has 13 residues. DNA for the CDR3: TGTGCCAGCAGATGGGGCAGGGACACTGAAGCTTTCTTT. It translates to CASRWGRDTEAFF.

DNA for the CDR3: TGTGCCAGCAGCTTGGGGACGAACACTGAAGCTTTCTTT. It is translated as CASSLGTNTEAFF. The rearrangement joins TRBV5-4 to TRBJ1-1; D call uncertain. Trimming removed 0 bases from V and 1 base from J, with 4 bases in between. The CDR3 is 13 residues long. Germline CDR1 is SGHNT and CDR2 is YYREEE (reference sequence). The variable domain in full, with the rest retrieved from reference TRBV5-4 and TRBJ1-1, is ETGVTQSPTHLIKTRGQQVTLRCSSQSGHNTVSWYQQALGQGPQFIFQYYREEENGRGNFPPRFSGLQFPNYSSELNVNALELDDSALYLCASSLGTNTEAFFGQGTRLTVV.

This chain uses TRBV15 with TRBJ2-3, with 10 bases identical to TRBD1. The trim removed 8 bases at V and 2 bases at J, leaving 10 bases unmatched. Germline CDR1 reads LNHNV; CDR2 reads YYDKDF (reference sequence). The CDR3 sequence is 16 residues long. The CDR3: CATREGQGTFTDTQYF. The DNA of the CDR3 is TGTGCCACCCGGGAGGGACAGGGGACTTTCACAGATACGCAGTATTTT.

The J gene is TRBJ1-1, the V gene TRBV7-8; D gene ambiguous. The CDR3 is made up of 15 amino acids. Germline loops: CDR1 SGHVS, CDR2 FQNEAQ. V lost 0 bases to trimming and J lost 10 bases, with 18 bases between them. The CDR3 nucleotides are TGTGCCAGCAGCTTAGCGGCGGGGTTGGCGGGCGCAGCTTTCTTT. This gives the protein CASSLAAGLAGAAFF.

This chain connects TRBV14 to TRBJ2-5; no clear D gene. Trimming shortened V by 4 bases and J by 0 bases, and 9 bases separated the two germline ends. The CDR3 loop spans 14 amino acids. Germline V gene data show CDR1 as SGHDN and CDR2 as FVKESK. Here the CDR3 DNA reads TGTGCCAGCAGCCCTGGGTTTTACCAAGAGACCCAGTACTTC. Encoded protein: CASSPGFYQETQYF.

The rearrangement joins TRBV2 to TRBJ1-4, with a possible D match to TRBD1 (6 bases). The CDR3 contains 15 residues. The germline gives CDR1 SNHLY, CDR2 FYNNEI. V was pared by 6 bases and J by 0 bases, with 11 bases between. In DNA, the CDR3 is TGTGCCAGCAGAGACAGGCCAGCAACTAATGAAAAACTGTTTTTT. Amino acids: CASRDRPATNEKLFF.

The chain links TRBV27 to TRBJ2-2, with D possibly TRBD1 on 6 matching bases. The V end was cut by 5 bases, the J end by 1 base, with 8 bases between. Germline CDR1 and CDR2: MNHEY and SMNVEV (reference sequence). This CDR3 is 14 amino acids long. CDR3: CASSGQRNTGELFF. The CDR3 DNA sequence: TGTGCCAGCAGTGGACAGAGGAACACCGGGGAGCTGTTTTTT.

As DNA, the CDR3 is TGTGCCAGCAGCCCTCCCCCGGGACAGGGGTTCAACACTGAAGCTTTCTTT. Translating it yields CASSPPPGQGFNTEAFF. The rearrangement joins TRBV5-4 to TRBJ1-1; 10 bases match TRBD1. Germline CDR1 reads SGHNT; CDR2 reads YYREEE (reference sequence). The length of the CDR3 is 17 residues. The trim removed 4 bases at V and 2 bases at J, leaving 11 bases unmatched.

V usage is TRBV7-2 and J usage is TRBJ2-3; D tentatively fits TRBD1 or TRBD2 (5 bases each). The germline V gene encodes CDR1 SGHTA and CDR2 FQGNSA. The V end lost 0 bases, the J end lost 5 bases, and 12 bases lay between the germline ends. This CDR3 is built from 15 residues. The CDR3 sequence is CASSLAGGRQDTQYF. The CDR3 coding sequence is TGTGCCAGCAGCTTAGCTGGGGGTCGTCAAGATACGCAGTATTTT. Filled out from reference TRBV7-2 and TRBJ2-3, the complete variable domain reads GAGVSQSPSNKVTEKGKDVELRCDPISGHTALYWYRQSLGQGLEFLIYFQGNSAPDKSGLPSDRFSAERTGGSVSTLTIQRTQQEDSAVYLCASSLAGGRQDTQYFGPGTRLTVL.

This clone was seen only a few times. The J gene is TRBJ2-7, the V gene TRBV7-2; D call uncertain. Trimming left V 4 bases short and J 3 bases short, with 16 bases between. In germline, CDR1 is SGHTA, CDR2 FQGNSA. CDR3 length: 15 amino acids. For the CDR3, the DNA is TGTGCCAGCAGCTGGTCTAGGTCAAGAGGCTACGAGCAGTACTTC. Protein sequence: CASSWSRSRGYEQYF.

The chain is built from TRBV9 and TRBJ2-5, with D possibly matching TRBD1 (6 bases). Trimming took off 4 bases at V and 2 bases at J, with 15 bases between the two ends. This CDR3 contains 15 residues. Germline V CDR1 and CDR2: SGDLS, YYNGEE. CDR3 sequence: CASSLQGPGQETQYF. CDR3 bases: TGTGCCAGCAGCCTTCAGGGGCCGGGGCAAGAGACCCAGTACTTC.

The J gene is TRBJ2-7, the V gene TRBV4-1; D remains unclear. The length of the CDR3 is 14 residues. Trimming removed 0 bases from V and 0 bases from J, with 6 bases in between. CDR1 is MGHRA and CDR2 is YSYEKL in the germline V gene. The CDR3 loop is CASSQESVSYEQYF. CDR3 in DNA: TGCGCCAGCAGCCAAGAAAGCGTCTCCTACGAGCAGTACTTC.

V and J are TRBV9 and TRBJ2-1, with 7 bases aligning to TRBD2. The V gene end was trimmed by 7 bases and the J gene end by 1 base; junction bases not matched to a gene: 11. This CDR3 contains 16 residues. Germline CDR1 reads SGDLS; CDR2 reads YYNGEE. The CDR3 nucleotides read TGTGCCAGCGGGGTGGGGAGGGGCGCATCCTACAATGAGCAGTTCTTC. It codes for CASGVGRGASYNEQFF.